The rows below give T cell receptor beta chains drawn from one sample of a study of cytomegalovirus exposure and HLA in healthy donors. The repertoire was sequenced with immunoSEQ multiplex PCR; TCRdb's copy has only in-frame clones and lacks some. The table shows 110,000 or so clones, with 77% occurring only once. Sequencing used PBMCs. The origin of the receptors is a man between 18 and 35 years old in good health and CMV-seropositive. The CDR3 runs from the conserved cysteine through the conserved F or W. The D gene is left open where the match is weak. Some rows have no size entry. The others give once, few or many, or a class for an expanded clone.

J gene: TRBJ2-7
V gene: TRBV19
clone size: once
D gene: TRBD2
CDR3 protein: CASSSGTSVYEQYF
CDR3 DNA: TGTGCCAGTAGCTCCGGGACTAGCGTCTACGAGCAGTACTTC

J gene: TRBJ2-1
V gene: TRBV11-1
clone size: .
D gene: .
CDR3 protein: CASSLERRNEQFF
CDR3 DNA: TGTGCCAGCAGCTTAGAGAGGAGAAATGAGCAGTTCTTC

J gene: TRBJ2-7
V gene: TRBV10-3
clone size: many
D gene: TRBD1
CDR3 protein: CAIRAAGGHEQYF
CDR3 DNA: TGTGCCATAAGGGCGGCAGGGGGCCACGAGCAGTACTTC

J gene: TRBJ2-5
V gene: TRBV7-3
clone size: .
D gene: .
CDR3 protein: CASSPGTGEAQYF
CDR3 DNA: TGTGCCAGCAGCCCCGGGACGGGAGAGGCCCAGTACTTC

J gene: TRBJ2-1
V gene: TRBV19
clone size: .
D gene: TRBD1
CDR3 protein: CASSIAGQGYNEQFF
CDR3 DNA: TGTGCCAGTAGTATAGCTGGACAGGGCTACAATGAGCAGTTCTTC

J gene: TRBJ2-7
V gene: TRBV19
clone size: .
D gene: .
CDR3 protein: CASSEASGSSYEQYF
CDR3 DNA: TGTGCCAGTAGTGAGGCCAGTGGGAGCTCCTACGAGCAGTACTTC

J gene: TRBJ1-5
V gene: TRBV15
clone size: .
D gene: .
CDR3 protein: CATSTPGQRGQPQHF
CDR3 DNA: TGTGCCACCAGCACCCCGGGACAAAGAGGTCAGCCCCAGCATTTT

J gene: TRBJ1-5
V gene: TRBV19
clone size: .
D gene: .
CDR3 protein: CASADRPGGVNQPQHF
CDR3 DNA: TGTGCCAGCGCAGACCGCCCCGGGGGGGTCAATCAGCCCCAGCATTTT

J gene: TRBJ1-1
V gene: TRBV30
clone size: .
D gene: TRBD1
CDR3 protein: CASGQGYATEAFF
CDR3 DNA: TGTGCCTCGGGACAGGGTTATGCGACTGAAGCTTTCTTT

J gene: TRBJ1-1
V gene: TRBV7-8
clone size: .
D gene: .
CDR3 protein: CASLLFSIGTRNTEAFF
CDR3 DNA: TGTGCCAGTCTCTTATTTAGCATAGGGACACGGAACACTGAAGCTTTCTTT

J gene: TRBJ2-7
V gene: TRBV5-4
clone size: .
D gene: .
CDR3 protein: CASSGLTRGSYEQYF
CDR3 DNA: TGTGCCAGCAGCGGGCTGACTAGGGGCTCCTACGAGCAGTACTTC

J gene: TRBJ2-1
V gene: TRBV5-1
clone size: once
D gene: .
CDR3 protein: CASSYRDRWGDYNEQFF
CDR3 DNA: TGCGCCAGCAGCTATCGGGATAGGTGGGGGGATTACAATGAGCAGTTCTTC

J gene: TRBJ2-2
V gene: TRBV9
clone size: .
D gene: TRBD2
CDR3 protein: CASSVGTSGTYTGELFF
CDR3 DNA: TGTGCCAGCAGCGTCGGGACTAGCGGGACCTACACCGGGGAGCTGTTTTTT

J gene: TRBJ2-5
V gene: TRBV10-3
clone size: .
D gene: TRBD2
CDR3 protein: CAISYSGGEGETQYF
CDR3 DNA: TGTGCCATCAGCTATAGCGGGGGGGAAGGAGAGACCCAGTACTTC

J gene: TRBJ2-1
V gene: TRBV10-2
clone size: .
D gene: .
CDR3 protein: CASSTGSSYNEQFF
CDR3 DNA: TGCGCCAGCAGTACAGGGAGCTCCTACAATGAGCAGTTCTTC

J gene: TRBJ2-3
V gene: TRBV5-4
clone size: .
D gene: .
CDR3 protein: CASSLPGSATDTQYF
CDR3 DNA: TGTGCCAGCAGCCTCCCCGGGAGTGCAACAGATACGCAGTATTTT

J gene: TRBJ1-4
V gene: TRBV18
clone size: few
D gene: .
CDR3 protein: CASSRGETNEKLFF
CDR3 DNA: TGTGCCAGCTCCCGAGGAGAAACTAATGAAAAACTGTTTTTT

J gene: TRBJ2-7
V gene: TRBV6-5
clone size: once
D gene: .
CDR3 protein: CASTPSTASYEQYF
CDR3 DNA: TGTGCCAGCACCCCCTCGACTGCATCCTACGAGCAGTACTTC

J gene: TRBJ1-2
V gene: TRBV19
clone size: .
D gene: TRBD1
CDR3 protein: CASSIHRGWYGYTF
CDR3 DNA: TGTGCCAGTAGTATACACAGGGGTTGGTATGGCTACACCTTC

J gene: TRBJ1-4
V gene: TRBV5-4
clone size: once
D gene: .
CDR3 protein: CASSWNRGGREKLFF
CDR3 DNA: TGTGCCAGCAGCTGGAACAGAGGGGGTCGAGAAAAACTGTTTTTT

J gene: TRBJ2-1
V gene: TRBV5-8
clone size: .
D gene: .
CDR3 protein: CASSPHPSEQFF
CDR3 DNA: TGTGCCAGCAGCCCACACCCCTCGGAGCAGTTCTTC

J gene: TRBJ2-2
V gene: TRBV18
clone size: .
D gene: .
CDR3 protein: CASSPLTERTNTGELFF
CDR3 DNA: TGTGCCAGCTCACCACTCACAGAACGAACAAACACCGGGGAGCTGTTTTTT

J gene: TRBJ1-6
V gene: TRBV27
clone size: .
D gene: TRBD1
CDR3 protein: CASSLSVPGQGVPLHF
CDR3 DNA: TGTGCCAGCAGTTTATCCGTCCCGGGACAGGGAGTACCCCTCCACTTT

J gene: TRBJ1-1
V gene: TRBV2
clone size: .
D gene: .
CDR3 protein: CASSQDLRTEAFF
CDR3 DNA: TGTGCCAGCAGCCAGGATTTGAGAACTGAAGCTTTCTTT

J gene: TRBJ2-5
V gene: TRBV6-6
clone size: few
D gene: .
CDR3 protein: CASSYSNIPQETQYF
CDR3 DNA: TGTGCCAGCAGTTACTCTAACATACCCCAAGAGACCCAGTACTTC

J gene: TRBJ1-5
V gene: TRBV5-1
clone size: .
D gene: .
CDR3 protein: CASSLVSGSNQPQHF
CDR3 DNA: TGCGCCAGCAGCTTGGTAAGCGGTAGCAATCAGCCCCAGCATTTT

J gene: TRBJ2-5
V gene: TRBV5-1
clone size: .
D gene: TRBD1
CDR3 protein: CASSLRSDRAETQYF
CDR3 DNA: TGCGCCAGCAGCTTGAGGTCCGACAGGGCAGAGACCCAGTACTTC

J gene: TRBJ1-1
V gene: TRBV2
clone size: .
D gene: TRBD1
CDR3 protein: CASSELTGGTEAFF
CDR3 DNA: TGTGCCAGCAGTGAACTGACAGGGGGAACTGAAGCTTTCTTT

J gene: TRBJ2-5
V gene: TRBV18
clone size: .
D gene: TRBD1
CDR3 protein: CASSPRRDRVAETQYF
CDR3 DNA: TGTGCCAGCTCACCTAGGCGAGACAGGGTCGCAGAGACCCAGTACTTC

J gene: TRBJ2-5
V gene: TRBV7-8
clone size: once
D gene: .
CDR3 protein: CASSRGRETQYF
CDR3 DNA: TGTGCCAGCAGCAGGGGCAGGGAGACCCAGTACTTC